The 19 T cell receptor beta chains reported below all come from one sample, sequenced in a study of PD-1 blockade in classical Hodgkin lymphoma. TCRdb keeps only in-frame clones here, not all; method: immunoSEQ multiplex PCR. The sample has some 110,000 clones; approximately 89% are singletons. The time point denotes: cycle 4 day 1 (C4D1), after about 6 weeks of nivolumab. Each patient's relapse followed autologous stem cell transplantation, and brentuximab vedotin exposure varied. The source was peripheral blood mononuclear cells (PBMCs), collected before the fourth cycle of nivolumab. These receptors were taken from a human donor with classical Hodgkin lymphoma.

The rearrangement uses TRBV7-6 and TRBJ2-7; perhaps D is TRBD1 or TRBD2 (6 bases each). V was clipped by 5 bases and J by 3 bases, with 23 bases between them. The CDR3 is made up of 17 amino acids. From germline, CDR1 is SGHVS and CDR2 FNYEAQ. In DNA, the CDR3 is TGTGCCAGCAGCCCTCAGGGCCGCCGGGGGCTAGGCTACGAGCAGTACTTC. Protein sequence: CASSPQGRRGLGYEQYF. Using reference TRBV7-6 and TRBJ2-7 for the parts outside the CDR3, the full variable domain is GAGVSQSPRYKVTKRGQDVALRCDPISGHVSLYWYRQALGQGPEFLTYFNYEAQQDKSGLPNDRFSAERPEGSISTLTIQRTEQRDSAMYRCASSPQGRRGLGYEQYFGPGTRLTVT.

The gene calls are TRBV30 and TRBJ1-2, with D unresolved. This CDR3 is 14 amino acids long. Trimming shortened V by 0 bases and J by 4 bases, and 12 bases separated the two germline ends. The germline V gene has CDR1 GTSNPN and CDR2 SVGIG (reference sequence). The CDR3 region has the DNA TGTGCCTGGAGTGTAATGCAGGAAGGCTATGGCTACACCTTC. Its translation: CAWSVMQEGYGYTF.

The chain combines TRBV4-1 with TRBJ2-1, with 10 bases identical to TRBD2. The length of the CDR3 is 15 residues. Germline V gives CDR1 MGHRA, CDR2 YSYEKL. The trim removed 6 bases at V and 3 bases at J, leaving 5 bases unmatched. Here the CDR3 reads CASSHSGRFYNEQFF. CDR3 nucleotides: TGCGCCAGCAGTCATAGCGGGAGGTTCTACAATGAGCAGTTCTTC.

This clone has a handful of counts. This chain links TRBV12-5 with TRBJ1-2; weak D call: TRBD1 (6 bases). Trimming cost V 4 bases and J 6 bases, with 9 bases left between them. CDR1 and CDR2 from the germline V gene are LGHNT and FRNRAP. The CDR3 has 12 amino acids. Here the CDR3 DNA reads TGTGCTAGTGGTTCCTACAGGGATGGCTACACCTTC. Protein: CASGSYRDGYTF.

This clone was detected only a few times. The genes are TRBV28 and TRBJ1-2; no clear D gene. Germline values: CDR1 MDHEN, CDR2 SYDVKM. Trimming pared 5 bases from V and 3 bases from J, leaving 28 bases between. CDR3 length: 19 amino acids. CDR3 sequence (DNA): TGTGCCAGCAGTCTCTATTTGTCTCCCCCCGAGGGATCGGACTATGGCTACACCTTC. It is translated as CASSLYLSPPEGSDYGYTF.

The chain carries TRBV6-6 and TRBJ1-1; the D gene is possibly TRBD1 (5 bases). From germline, CDR1 is MNHNY and CDR2 SVGAGI (reference sequence). Trimming removed 0 bases from V and 1 base from J, with 9 bases in between. This CDR3 region has 15 residues. The CDR3 is CASSYSWQGNTEAFF. In DNA form, the CDR3 reads TGTGCCAGCAGTTACTCATGGCAGGGGAACACTGAAGCTTTCTTT.

This clone was detected a few times. The chain has TRBV20-1 and TRBJ1-2, with D uncertain. V shed 1 base and J shed 8 bases, with 8 bases lying between them. Germline CDR1 reads DFQATT; CDR2 reads SNEGSKA (reference sequence). This CDR3 contains 11 residues. CDR3 residues: CSARGVWGYTF. CDR3 DNA: TGCAGTGCTAGAGGGGTCTGGGGCTACACCTTC.

The genes are TRBV10-3 and TRBJ2-1; 15 bases agree with TRBD2. Trimming at V came to 4 bases and at J to 12 bases, leaving 7 bases not matched to a gene. CDR1 and CDR2 from the germline V gene are ENHRY and SYGVKD. CDR3 length: 15 residues. Here the CDR3 reads CAISVRTSGRVVQFF. In DNA, the CDR3 is TGTGCCATCAGTGTTAGGACTAGCGGGAGGGTAGTGCAGTTCTTC.

The rearrangement joins TRBV5-1 to TRBJ1-1, with D maybe TRBD1 (5 bases). The CDR3 covers 13 residues. V was cut by 0 bases and J by 4 bases, with 7 bases left in between. The germline V gene has CDR1 SGHRS and CDR2 YFSETQ. CDR3: CASSLGRGTEAFF. The DNA of the CDR3 is TGCGCCAGCAGCTTGGGAAGGGGCACTGAAGCTTTCTTT.

The chain recombines TRBV28 with TRBJ1-5, with D possibly matching TRBD1 (6 bases). There are 14 residues in the CDR3. V lost 6 bases and J lost 3, with 12 bases in between. Looked up from germline, CDR1 is MDHEN and CDR2 is SYDVKM. CDR3 in amino acids: CASSLNRDNQPQHF. The CDR3 DNA follows: TGTGCCAGCAGCCTAAACAGGGACAATCAGCCCCAGCATTTT. The whole variable domain, filled in from reference TRBV28 and TRBJ1-5, reads DVKVTQSSRYLVKRTGEKVFLECVQDMDHENMFWYRQDPGLGLRLIYFSYDVKMKEKGDIPEGYSVSREKKERFSLILESASTNQTSMYLCASSLNRDNQPQHFGDGTRLSIL.

V usage is TRBV5-1 and J usage is TRBJ1-1, with no clear D. This CDR3 comprises 13 residues. The V gene lost 0 bases and the J gene lost 3 bases, with 6 bases spanning the gap. In germline, CDR1 is SGHRS, CDR2 YFSETQ. CDR3 nucleotides: TGCGCCAGCAGCTTGGATTCCGACACTGAAGCTTTCTTT. This encodes CASSLDSDTEAFF.

The CDR3 reads CASRDSGRIADTQYF. DNA of the CDR3: TGTGCCAGCAGGGATAGCGGGAGAATCGCAGATACGCAGTATTTT. The J gene is TRBJ2-3, the V gene TRBV6-6, with 9 bases fitting TRBD2. CDR1 and CDR2 from the germline V gene are MNHNY and SVGAGI (reference sequence). Trimming removed 6 bases from V and 4 bases from J; junction bases left unmatched: 8. The CDR3 runs 15 residues.

The chain's CDR3 is CASSHRGGNQPQHF. CDR3 nucleotide sequence: TGTGCCAGCAGCCACAGGGGCGGCAATCAGCCCCAGCATTTT. The V and J genes are TRBV27 and TRBJ1-5; TRBD1 matches 7 bases. Germline CDR1 and CDR2: MNHEY and SMNVEV (reference sequence). This CDR3 region has 14 residues. V was pared by 6 bases and J by 2 bases, with 4 bases of the junction left unmatched.

V and J are TRBV19 and TRBJ2-5; a possible D gene is TRBD2 (5 bases). CDR3 length: 13 amino acids. Trimming shortened V by 8 bases and J by 1 base, and 11 bases separated the two germline ends. Germline CDR1 reads LNHDA; CDR2 reads SQIVND (reference sequence). For the CDR3, the DNA is TGTGCCAGTCAGTCTAGCCCCCAAGAGACCCAGTACTTC. Translation: CASQSSPQETQYF.

This clone was seen a handful of times. This rearrangement joins TRBV7-9 to TRBJ1-5; D call uncertain. V dropped 4 bases and J dropped 4 bases, with 11 bases sitting between them. The germline V gene encodes CDR1 SEHNR and CDR2 FQNEAQ (reference sequence). This CDR3 is 14 amino acids long. The CDR3 here is CASSSEVPNQPQHF. Written as DNA, the CDR3 is TGTGCCAGCAGCTCGGAGGTTCCTAATCAGCCCCAGCATTTT.

The V call is TRBV7-2, the J call TRBJ2-1; 10 nucleotides line up with TRBD2. V lost 2 bases to trimming and J lost 9 bases; unmatched junction nucleotides: 10. Germline CDR1 reads SGHTA; CDR2 reads FQGNSA. This CDR3 comprises 16 residues. The CDR3 is CASSLRASGSGGEQFF. The CDR3 nucleotides read TGTGCCAGCAGCTTACGAGCTAGCGGGAGTGGAGGTGAGCAGTTCTTC.

Turning to this clone: No conserved phenylalanine or tryptophan is present at the end of the CDR3, so a read error is the likely explanation. No DNA is shown, since the ends of the CDR3 on it are uncertain; the CDR3 is the one TCRdb lists. The chain combines TRBV2 with TRBJ2-3. CDR1 SNHLY and CDR2 FYNNEI come from the germline V gene. Including both end residues, the CDR3 is 8 amino acids long. This CDR3 reads CASSTGAY.

The gene calls are TRBV2 and TRBJ2-2; D is unclear. CDR3 length: 14 residues. The germline gives CDR1 SNHLY, CDR2 FYNNEI. Trimming cost V 4 bases and J 4 bases, with 10 bases left between them. The DNA for the CDR3 is TGTGCCAGCAGTGGGGTCCAAGCCACCGGGGAGCTGTTTTTT. Protein sequence: CASSGVQATGELFF.

V usage is TRBV7-9 and J usage is TRBJ1-3, with 7 bases identical to TRBD1. Germline-derived CDR1 and CDR2 are SEHNR and FQNEAQ (reference sequence). V was pared by 3 bases and J by 1 base, with 6 bases of the junction left unmatched. This CDR3 region has 16 residues. The CDR3 nucleotides read TGTGCCAGCAGCTTTGACAGGGCAGGATCTGGAAACACCATATATTTT. Translating gives CASSFDRAGSGNTIYF.